This T cell receptor beta chain originates from a study of T-cell memory formation after mild COVID-19. The V gene's germline CDR1 is SGHRS and CDR2 YFSETQ. The CDR3 has 13 amino acids. With V trimmed by 3 bases and J by 5 bases, 5 bases remained unmatched. This clonotype was seen only a few times. In TCRdb, the 5' RACE reads were re-called with MiXCR into one record per CDR3 protein. The table has hundreds of thousands of distinct CDR3 sequences, 18% seen once. The chain uses TRBV5-1 and TRBJ2-7; 7 bases match TRBD1. The material sequenced was PBMCs or a T cell subset sorted from them (not recorded which). This receptor was obtained from an adult woman who had mild COVID-19 (a few samples of this study predate the infection). Cell type and time point are not known. The CDR3 sequence is CASSSTGLDEQYF. The CDR3 region has the DNA TGCGCCAGCAGCTCGACAGGGTTGGACGAGCAGTACTTC. Supplemented by reference TRBV5-1 and TRBJ2-7, the full variable domain reads KAGVTQTPRYLIKTRGQQVTLSCSPISGHRSVSWYQQTPGQGLQFLFEYFSETQRNKGNFPGRFSGRQFSNSRSEMNVSTLELGDSALYLCASSSTGLDEQYFGPGTRLTVT.